A single sample gave rise to the 13 T cell receptor beta chains below, sequenced in a study of control samples from healthy donors and cancer patients. Clones were read by immunoSEQ multiplex PCR, and TCRdb kept only the in-frame ones, dropping some. The repertoire holds about 150,000 clones, with 88% as singletons. The sample was blood. All receptors derive from a man between 18 and 29 years old in good health.

V and J are TRBV5-4 and TRBJ1-1; no firm D call. The CDR3 totals 16 residues. Deletions cut 0 bases from V and 3 bases from J, with 15 bases between. Germline CDR1 is SGHNT and CDR2 is YYREEE (reference sequence). The CDR3 DNA is TGTGCCAGCAGCTTGGATGGGTCAGACCTATACACTGAAGCTTTCTTT. Translated, it gives CASSLDGSDLYTEAFF.

The gene calls are TRBV15 and TRBJ2-3; TRBD2 agrees at 9 bases. This CDR3 has 16 amino acids. The germline V gene has CDR1 LNHNV and CDR2 YYDKDF (reference sequence). With 2 bases clipped from V and 3 bases from J, the junction kept 6 bases outside the gene matches. CDR3 in DNA: TGTGCCACCAGCAGACTCCGAGCGGGGGGAACAGATACGCAGTATTTT. Residues: CATSRLRAGGTDTQYF. The full variable domain, in which reference TRBV15 and TRBJ2-3 provide the parts outside the CDR3, is DAMVIQNPRYQVTQFGKPVTLSCSQTLNHNVMYWYQQKSSQAPKLLFHYYDKDFNNEADTPDNFQSRRPNTSFCFLDIRSPGLGDTAMYLCATSRLRAGGTDTQYFGPGTRLTVL.

This rearrangement joins TRBV4-3 to TRBJ1-1, with no clear D. V was cut by 3 bases and J by 1 base, with 9 bases left in between. The CDR3 totals 14 residues. The V gene's germline CDR1 is LGHNA and CDR2 YSLEER. The CDR3 protein is CASSHGQQNTEAFF. CDR3 DNA: TGCGCCAGCAGCCACGGTCAGCAGAACACTGAAGCTTTCTTT.

The chain employs TRBV18 and TRBJ2-5; 8 positions agree with TRBD2. Trimming at V came to 3 bases and at J to 7 bases, leaving 16 bases not matched to a gene. Germline V gene lookup returns CDR1 KGHSH and CDR2 LQKENI. CDR3 length equals 17 residues. The CDR3 sequence is CASSPPQGRGATPTQYF. In DNA form, the CDR3 reads TGTGCCAGCTCACCCCCCCAGGGGCGGGGGGCCACTCCGACCCAGTACTTC. Combining the CDR3 with reference TRBV18 and TRBJ2-5 gives the whole variable domain NAGVMQNPRHLVRRRGQEARLRCSPMKGHSHVYWYRQLPEEGLKFMVYLQKENIIDESGMPKERFSAEFPKEGPSILRIQQVVRGDSAAYFCASSPPQGRGATPTQYFGPGTRLLVL.

The rearrangement joins TRBV6-6 to TRBJ2-7; D unresolved. This CDR3 is 11 amino acids long. V was cut by 6 bases and J by 3 bases, with 6 bases left in between. Germline CDR1 reads MNHNY; CDR2 reads SVGAGI (reference sequence). CDR3: CASRLDYEQYF. CDR3 coding DNA: TGTGCCAGCAGACTCGACTACGAGCAGTACTTC.

V and J are TRBV7-2 and TRBJ1-2, with D unclear. The CDR3 sequence is 12 residues long. V shed 0 bases and J shed 12 bases, with 11 bases lying between them. In germline, CDR1 is SGHTA, CDR2 FQGNSA. This CDR3 reads CASSLATGEDTF. CDR3 DNA sequence: TGTGCCAGCAGCTTAGCTACCGGTGAGGACACCTTC.

The V gene is TRBV13, the J gene TRBJ1-2; a possible D gene is TRBD1 (5 bases). Germline CDR1 PRHDT, CDR2 FYEKMQ (reference sequence). The CDR3 sequence is 12 residues long. Trimming took 6 bases from V and 4 from J, leaving 9 bases between them. In DNA form, the CDR3 reads TGTGCCAGCAGTGAGGGACTCTATGGCTACACCTTC. It encodes CASSEGLYGYTF.

The V call is TRBV28, the J call TRBJ1-3, with a tentative D call TRBD1 (6 bases). Trimming left V 4 bases short and J 0 bases short, with 10 bases between. The CDR3 has 15 amino acids. Germline values: CDR1 MDHEN, CDR2 SYDVKM. CDR3 region: CASSWGARSGNTIYF. The DNA for the CDR3 is TGTGCCAGCAGTTGGGGGGCCCGCTCTGGAAACACCATATATTTT.

The chain joins TRBV28 to TRBJ2-3; D remains ambiguous. Deletions cut 4 bases from V and 6 bases from J, with 8 bases between. The CDR3 is made up of 12 amino acids. CDR1 and CDR2 (germline): MDHEN, SYDVKM. Here the CDR3 reads CASSSVGDTQYF. Written as DNA, the CDR3 is TGTGCCAGCAGTTCAGTTGGGGATACGCAGTATTTT.

V is TRBV11-2 and J is TRBJ2-7; TRBD1 might be the D (6 bases). Trimming took 11 bases from V and 2 from J, leaving 16 bases between them. This CDR3 is built from 13 residues. Germline loops: CDR1 SGHAT, CDR2 FQNNGV. The CDR3: CASSGQIPYEQYF. CDR3 in DNA: TGTGCCTCCAGCGGACAGATCCCCTACGAGCAGTACTTC. Supplemented by reference TRBV11-2 and TRBJ2-7, the full variable domain reads EAGVAQSPRYKIIEKRQSVAFWCNPISGHATLYWYQQILGQGPKLLIQFQNNGVVDDSQLPKDRFSAERLKGVDSTLKIQPAKLEDSAVYLCASSGQIPYEQYFGPGTRLTVT.

The chain employs TRBV7-9 and TRBJ2-1; a possible D gene is TRBD1 (5 bases). V was trimmed by 1 base and J by 4 bases, leaving 8 bases between them. The CDR3 has 14 residues. Germline V gene sequence: CDR1 SEHNR, CDR2 FQNEAQ (reference sequence). The CDR3 here is CASSLVDRYNEQFF. CDR3 coding DNA: TGTGCCAGCAGCTTAGTTGACAGATACAATGAGCAGTTCTTC.

The V and J genes are TRBV29-1 and TRBJ2-7; TRBD1 is a possible D gene (6 bases). Trimming cost V 4 bases and J 1 base, with 11 bases left between them. Per the germline V gene, CDR1 is SQVTM and CDR2 is ANQGSEA. The CDR3 spans 13 residues. CDR3 sequence (DNA): TGCAGCGTTGCGGACAGTTTTTCCTACGAGCAGTACTTC. This sequence encodes CSVADSFSYEQYF.

The rearrangement links TRBV6-5 to TRBJ2-7; TRBD1 agrees at 7 bases. V was clipped by 4 bases and J by 4 bases; unmatched bases: 1. CDR3 length equals 12 residues. Germline V lookup: CDR1 MNHEY, CDR2 SVGAGI. Written as DNA, the CDR3 is TGTGCCAGCAGTTCAGGGGGATACGAGCAGTACTTC. Translation: CASSSGGYEQYF.